The 13 T cell receptor beta chains below come from one sample, sequenced in a study of T-cell reconstitution after alpha-beta-depleted transplantation in children. Unique molecular identifiers featured in how the TCRbeta library was prepared. TCRdb analysed the PCR reads with MiXCR anew, one entry per CDR3 protein. Of nearly 200,000 distinct CDR3 sequences listed, 6.3% are singletons. Sequenced here: PBMCs, sampled before TCRalphabeta/CD19-depleted stem cell transplant. Receptor source: a girl under three years old with combined immunodeficiency, due to receive a stem cell transplant.

In its sample, this clonotype was seen many times. The chain recombines TRBV7-2 with TRBJ2-2; 12 positions match TRBD2. From germline, CDR1 is SGHTA and CDR2 FQGNSA. V gave up 5 bases and J gave up 0 bases; unmatched junction bases: 4. This CDR3 comprises 17 residues. The CDR3 region is CASSRGTSGPNTGELFF. CDR3 in DNA: TGTGCCAGCAGCCGAGGGACTAGCGGGCCGAACACCGGGGAGCTGTTTTTT.

This clonotype was counted ten times or more. In nucleotides, the CDR3 is TGTGCCAGCAGTTGGGCCGGGACTAGCGGGAAAGAGACCCAGTACTTC. Translation: CASSWAGTSGKETQYF. The rearrangement links TRBV12-3 or TRBV12-4 to TRBJ2-5, with 13 nucleotides matching TRBD2. The CDR3 loop spans 16 amino acids. V shed 4 bases, J shed 3 bases, and the junction held 5 bases outside the gene matches.

The sample holds many counts of this clonotype. V and J are TRBV3-1 and TRBJ1-5; D possibly corresponds to TRBD1 (5 bases). CDR1 is LGHDT, CDR2 YNNKEL, per germline (reference sequence). CDR3 size: 15 residues. V was clipped by 0 bases and J by 3 bases, with 9 bases between them. The CDR3 DNA reads TGTGCCAGCAGCCAAGACAGGGACCTCAATCAGCCCCAGCATTTT. Translated, it gives CASSQDRDLNQPQHF.

The sample holds many counts of this clonotype. The gene calls are TRBV13 and TRBJ2-1; 7 positions agree with TRBD2. From germline, CDR1 is PRHDT and CDR2 FYEKMQ (reference sequence). Trimming took 6 bases from V and 4 from J; bases not matched to a gene: 3. This CDR3 spans 13 amino acids. DNA of the CDR3: TGTGCCAGCAGGACCGGGGGGTACAATGAGCAGTTCTTC. Protein sequence: CASRTGGYNEQFF. The full variable domain, rest sourced from reference TRBV13 and TRBJ2-1, is AAGVIQSPRHLIKEKRETATLKCYPIPRHDTVYWYQQGPGQDPQFLISFYEKMQSDKGSIPDRFSAQQFSDYHSELNMSSLELGDSALYFCASRTGGYNEQFFGPGTRLTVL.

In its sample, this clonotype was seen many times. CDR3 loop: CSVEDSYYGYTF. DNA of the CDR3: TGCAGCGTTGAAGACTCTTACTATGGCTACACCTTC. This chain links TRBV29-1 with TRBJ1-2; D not resolved. The CDR3 is 12 residues long. CDR1 is SQVTM, CDR2 ANQGSEA, per germline. The V and J ends lost 0 bases and 3 bases respectively, with 5 bases between them.

This clonotype was found many times. The V call is TRBV6-2 or TRBV6-3, the J call TRBJ2-1; D tentatively fits TRBD1 or TRBD2 (5 bases each). The CDR3 length is 15 residues. V was shortened by 4 bases and J by 0 bases, with 10 bases between the two germline ends. Looked up from germline, CDR1 is MNHEY and CDR2 is SVGEGT. In DNA, the CDR3 is TGTGCCAGCAGTTGGGACGGGTTCTCCTACAATGAGCAGTTCTTC. Translated, it gives CASSWDGFSYNEQFF.

In its sample, this clonotype was seen many times. The V call is TRBV4-3, the J call TRBJ2-7, with 7 nucleotides matching TRBD2. CDR1 is LGHNA, CDR2 YSLEER, per germline. V was pared by 0 bases and J by 3 bases, with 5 bases of the junction left unmatched. This CDR3 has 15 residues. CDR3 DNA sequence: TGCGCCAGCAGCCAAGAAAACGGGGGGAACTACGAGCAGTACTTC. Translation gives CASSQENGGNYEQYF.

This clonotype occurred many times. The V gene is TRBV30, the J gene TRBJ2-1; D might be TRBD2 (6 bases). Trimming pared 1 base from V and 0 bases from J, leaving 19 bases between. CDR3 length: 18 amino acids. Germline V gene sequence: CDR1 GTSNPN, CDR2 SVGIG (reference sequence). The CDR3: CAWSDSPEVGSSYNEQFF. In DNA, the CDR3 is TGTGCCTGGAGTGACTCCCCCGAGGTCGGGAGCTCCTACAATGAGCAGTTCTTC.

As regards this clonotype: The junction departs from the called germline gene at one end, perhaps through a read error. The chain has TRBV11-1 and TRBJ1-1, with D possibly being TRBD1 (6 bases). This CDR3 has 13 residues. Germline V gene sequence: CDR1 SGHAT, CDR2 FQDESV (reference sequence). CDR3: CSSSPLTGTEAFF. The CDR3 DNA sequence: TGTTCCAGCAGCCCCCTGACAGGCACTGAAGCTTTCTTT.

At least ten counts were recorded for this clonotype. The genes are TRBV4-1 and TRBJ2-7; 10 nucleotides align to TRBD2. The ends lost 4 bases at V and 5 bases at J; junction bases unmatched: 20. Germline assignment: CDR1 MGHRA and CDR2 YSYEKL. The CDR3 totals 19 residues. CDR3 loop: CASSLDSGTSALGWDEQYF. The DNA for the CDR3 is TGCGCCAGCAGCCTCGACTCCGGGACTAGCGCTCTAGGATGGGACGAGCAGTACTTC.

For this clonotype: With a much larger clone just one base away, this may be a read error. The missing conserved phenylalanine or tryptophan at the end of this CDR3 makes a read error likely. This chain joins TRBV6-1 and TRBJ1-1, with TRBD1 as a possible D gene (6 bases). V lost 6 bases to trimming and J lost 1 base, with 15 bases between them. This CDR3 is built from 15 residues. Per germline, CDR1 MNHNS and CDR2 SASEGT. As DNA, the CDR3 is TGTGCCAGCAGGGGCGGCCGGGGGCAGAACACTGAAGCTTTCTAT. This gives the protein CASRGGRGQNTEAFY.

This clonotype was seen repeatedly, ten times or more. V is TRBV6-2 or TRBV6-3 and J is TRBJ2-1, with 10 bases identical to TRBD2. CDR1 MNHEY and CDR2 SVGEGT come from the germline V gene. CDR3 length equals 19 residues. Losses at the gene ends were 6 bases for V and 5 bases for J; bases not matched to a gene: 19. CDR3 DNA sequence: TGTGCCAGCAGAGCCTCCGGGACTAGCGTACGGCTTCTTAACAATGAGCAGTTCTTC. This codes for CASRASGTSVRLLNNEQFF.

This clonotype has ten or more counts. The chain uses TRBV4-3 and TRBJ2-3; 7 nucleotides match TRBD1. This CDR3 spans 15 amino acids. The germline V gene has CDR1 LGHNA and CDR2 YSLEER. J gave up 6 bases and V 1 base, and 7 bases lay outside the gene matches. CDR3 nucleotide sequence: TGCGCCAGCAGCCAAGCTCTACAGGGGACCGATACGCAGTATTTT. Protein product: CASSQALQGTDTQYF.